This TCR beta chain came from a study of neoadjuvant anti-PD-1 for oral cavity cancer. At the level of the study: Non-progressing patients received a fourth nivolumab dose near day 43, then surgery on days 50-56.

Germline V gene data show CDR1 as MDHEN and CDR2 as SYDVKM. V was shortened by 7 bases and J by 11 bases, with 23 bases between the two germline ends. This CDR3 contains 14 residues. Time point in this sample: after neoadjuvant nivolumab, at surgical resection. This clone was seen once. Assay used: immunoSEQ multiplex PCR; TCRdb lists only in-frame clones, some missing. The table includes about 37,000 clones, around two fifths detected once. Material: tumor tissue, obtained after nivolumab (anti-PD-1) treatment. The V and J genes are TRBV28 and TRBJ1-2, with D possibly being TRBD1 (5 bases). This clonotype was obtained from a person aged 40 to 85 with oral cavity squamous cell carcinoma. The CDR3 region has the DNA TGTGCCAGCATCAGTTTGTTGGGGACCCGGGGGTACACCTTC. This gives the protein CASISLLGTRGYTF.